These T cell receptor beta chains were read from a single sample in a study of cytomegalovirus exposure and HLA in healthy donors. The table came from immunoSEQ multiplex PCR; TCRdb's copy has only in-frame clones and leaves some out. The sample lists 150,000 to 200,000 clones, less than 90% occurring once. What was sequenced was PBMCs. The receptor set was obtained from a male donor in good health and CMV-seropositive. Both conserved end residues are part of each CDR3. The order of the fields is clone size, D gene, V gene, J gene, CDR3 protein, CDR3 DNA. A D gene is named only where the DNA matches it firmly. Clone size is given for some rows only: seen once, a few or many times, or a class if the clone is expanded.

>-|-|TRBV28|TRBJ1-2
CASNGETPYGYTF
TGTGCCAGCAACGGGGAAACACCGTATGGCTACACCTTC
>-|TRBD1|TRBV2|TRBJ2-7
CAGGTGVYEQYF
TGTGCCGGAGGGACAGGGGTCTACGAGCAGTACTTC
>once|-|TRBV27|TRBJ1-1
CASSPFRDGGAFF
TGTGCCAGCAGTCCCTTCCGGGACGGGGGGGCTTTCTTT
>-|-|TRBV21-1|TRBJ2-1
CASSKGPDRESYNEQFF
TGTGCCAGCAGCAAAGGGCCAGACAGGGAGTCCTACAATGAGCAGTTCTTC
>-|-|TRBV19|TRBJ1-1
CASTGVAEAFF
TGTGCCAGTACGGGGGTTGCTGAAGCTTTCTTT
>-|TRBD2|TRBV4-2|TRBJ2-3
CASSQSTSENALTQYF
TGTGCCAGCAGCCAGTCGACTAGCGAGAACGCCCTTACGCAGTATTTT
>once|-|TRBV9|TRBJ1-3
CASGEGSGNTIYF
TGTGCCAGCGGTGAGGGCTCTGGAAACACCATATATTTT
>-|TRBD1|TRBV14|TRBJ1-2
CASSQDPGQGSYGYTF
TGTGCCAGCAGCCAAGATCCGGGACAGGGATCATATGGCTACACCTTC
>-|-|TRBV6-5|TRBJ2-2
CASRGTRNTGELFF
TGTGCCAGCAGGGGGACTCGGAACACCGGGGAGCTGTTTTTT
>-|-|TRBV5-1|TRBJ1-1
CASSPLGPIPGEAFF
TGCGCCAGCAGCCCACTGGGGCCAATCCCTGGAGAAGCTTTCTTT
>-|-|TRBV10-3|TRBJ1-5
CAISESRGSNQPQHF
TGTGCCATCAGTGAGTCCAGGGGAAGCAATCAGCCCCAGCATTTT
>-|-|TRBV7-9|TRBJ1-1
CASSLGQEAFF
TGTGCCAGCAGCTTAGGTCAGGAAGCTTTCTTT
>few|-|TRBV7-8|TRBJ2-7
CASSLVGLSIYEQYF
TGTGCCAGCAGCTTAGTTGGCCTGTCCATCTACGAGCAGTACTTC
>-|TRBD2|TRBV5-1|TRBJ2-1
CASSFQREAYNEQFF
TGCGCCAGCAGCTTCCAGCGGGAGGCCTACAATGAGCAGTTCTTC
>few|-|TRBV19|TRBJ1-1
CASNPGGSGTEAFF
TGTGCCAGTAACCCTGGGGGGAGTGGCACTGAAGCTTTCTTT
>-|-|TRBV2|TRBJ2-7
CAMGAEAYEQYF
TGTGCCATGGGGGCGGAGGCCTACGAGCAGTACTTC
>-|TRBD1|TRBV27|TRBJ1-2
CASSPGQGSLLPYGYTF
TGTGCCAGCAGTCCGGGACAGGGATCCCTCCTACCCTATGGCTACACCTTC
>few|TRBD2|TRBV7-9|TRBJ2-1
CASSLGTSGSLHEQFF
TGTGCCAGCAGCTTAGGGACTAGCGGGAGTTTGCATGAGCAGTTCTTC
>-|-|TRBV7-9|TRBJ1-2
CASSSGQLANYGYTF
TGTGCCAGCAGCTCCGGACAGCTAGCTAACTATGGCTACACCTTC